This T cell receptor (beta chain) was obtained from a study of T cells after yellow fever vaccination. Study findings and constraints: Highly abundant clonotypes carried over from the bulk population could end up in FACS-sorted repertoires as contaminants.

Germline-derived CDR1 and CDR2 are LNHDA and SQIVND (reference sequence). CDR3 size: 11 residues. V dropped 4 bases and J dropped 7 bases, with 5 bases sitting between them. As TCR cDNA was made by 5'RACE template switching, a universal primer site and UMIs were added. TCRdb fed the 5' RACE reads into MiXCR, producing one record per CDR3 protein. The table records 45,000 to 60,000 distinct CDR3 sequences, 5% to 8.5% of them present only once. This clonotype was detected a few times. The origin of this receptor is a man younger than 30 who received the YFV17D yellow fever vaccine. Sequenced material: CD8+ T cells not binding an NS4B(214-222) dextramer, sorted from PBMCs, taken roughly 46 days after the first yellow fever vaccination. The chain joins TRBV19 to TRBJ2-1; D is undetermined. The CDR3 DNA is TGTGCCAGTAGTAGCCGGAATGAGCAGTTCTTC. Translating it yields CASSSRNEQFF. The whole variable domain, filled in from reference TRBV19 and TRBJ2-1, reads DGGITQSPKYLFRKEGQNVTLSCEQNLNHDAMYWYRQDPGQGLRLIYYSQIVNDFQKGDIAEGYSVSREKKESFPLTVTSAQKNPTAFYLCASSSRNEQFFGPGTRLTVL.